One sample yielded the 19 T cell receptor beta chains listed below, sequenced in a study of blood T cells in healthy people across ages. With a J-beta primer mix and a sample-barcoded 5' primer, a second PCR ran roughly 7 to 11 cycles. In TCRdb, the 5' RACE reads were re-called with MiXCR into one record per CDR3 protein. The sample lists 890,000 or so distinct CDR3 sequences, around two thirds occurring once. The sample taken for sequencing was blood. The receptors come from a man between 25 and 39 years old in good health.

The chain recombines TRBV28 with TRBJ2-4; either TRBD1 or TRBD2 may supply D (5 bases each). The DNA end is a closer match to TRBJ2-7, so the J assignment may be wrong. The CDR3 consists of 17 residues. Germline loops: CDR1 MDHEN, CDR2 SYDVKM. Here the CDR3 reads CASNLLGQTGTPYEQYF. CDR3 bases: TGTGCCAGCAATCTTTTGGGGCAGACTGGGACCCCCTACGAGCAGTACTTC.

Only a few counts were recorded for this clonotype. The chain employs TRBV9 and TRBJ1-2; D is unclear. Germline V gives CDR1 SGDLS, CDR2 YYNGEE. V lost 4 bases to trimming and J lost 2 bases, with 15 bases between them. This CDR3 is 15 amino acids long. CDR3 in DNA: TGTGCCAGCAGCCCCCGGGCTGGAGGGAACTATGGCTACACCTTC. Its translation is CASSPRAGGNYGYTF.

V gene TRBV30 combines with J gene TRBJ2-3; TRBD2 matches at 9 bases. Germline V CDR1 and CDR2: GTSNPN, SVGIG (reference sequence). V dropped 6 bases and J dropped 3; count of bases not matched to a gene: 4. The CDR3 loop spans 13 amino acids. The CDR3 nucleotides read TGTGCCTGTAGCGGGGGTGGGACAGATACGCAGTATTTT. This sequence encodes CACSGGGTDTQYF.

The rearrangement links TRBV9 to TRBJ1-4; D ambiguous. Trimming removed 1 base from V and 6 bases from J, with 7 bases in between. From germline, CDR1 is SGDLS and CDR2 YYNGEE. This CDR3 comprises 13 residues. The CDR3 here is CASSVSHDEKLFF. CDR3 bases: TGTGCCAGCAGCGTAAGTCACGATGAAAAACTGTTTTTT.

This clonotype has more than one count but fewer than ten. CDR3 loop: CASSLIQGGDTQYF. For the CDR3, the DNA is TGCGCCAGCAGCTTGATACAGGGTGGCGATACGCAGTATTTT. The rearrangement links TRBV5-1 to TRBJ2-3; a weak D match, TRBD1 (6 bases). From germline, CDR1 is SGHRS and CDR2 YFSETQ. V lost 1 base, J lost 6 bases, and 12 bases lay in between. CDR3 length equals 14 residues.

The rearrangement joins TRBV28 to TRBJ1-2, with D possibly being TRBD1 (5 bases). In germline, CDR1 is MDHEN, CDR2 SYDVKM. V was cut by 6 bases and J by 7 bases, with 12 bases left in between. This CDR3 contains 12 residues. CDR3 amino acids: CASRAGTSGYTF. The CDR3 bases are TGTGCCAGCAGGGCAGGGACGAGTGGCTACACCTTC.

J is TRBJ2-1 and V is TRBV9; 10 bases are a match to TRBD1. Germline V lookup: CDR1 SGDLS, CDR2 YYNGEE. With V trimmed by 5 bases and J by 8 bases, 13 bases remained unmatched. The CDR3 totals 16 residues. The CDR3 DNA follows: TGTGCCAGCAGGTTCCGAGGGGACAGGGGTTGGTATGAGCAGTTCTTC. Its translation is CASRFRGDRGWYEQFF.

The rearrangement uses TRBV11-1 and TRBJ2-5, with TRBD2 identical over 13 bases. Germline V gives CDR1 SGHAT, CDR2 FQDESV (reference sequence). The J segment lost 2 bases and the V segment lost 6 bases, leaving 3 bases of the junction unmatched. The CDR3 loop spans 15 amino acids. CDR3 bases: TGTGCCAGCAGTCGGACTAGCGGGAGTCAAGAGACCCAGTACTTC. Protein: CASSRTSGSQETQYF.

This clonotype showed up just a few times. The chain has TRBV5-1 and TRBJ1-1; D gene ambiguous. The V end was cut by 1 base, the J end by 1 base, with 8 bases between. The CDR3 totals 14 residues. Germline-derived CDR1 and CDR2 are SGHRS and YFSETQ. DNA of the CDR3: TGCGCCAGCAGCTTGTCGAGACAGAACACTGAAGCTTTCTTT. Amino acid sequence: CASSLSRQNTEAFF.

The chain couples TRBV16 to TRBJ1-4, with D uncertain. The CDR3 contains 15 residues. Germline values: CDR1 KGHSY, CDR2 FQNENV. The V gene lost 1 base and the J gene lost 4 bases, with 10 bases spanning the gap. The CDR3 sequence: CASSQFAGFNEKLFF. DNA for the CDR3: TGTGCCAGCAGCCAATTCGCAGGATTTAATGAAAAACTGTTTTTT.

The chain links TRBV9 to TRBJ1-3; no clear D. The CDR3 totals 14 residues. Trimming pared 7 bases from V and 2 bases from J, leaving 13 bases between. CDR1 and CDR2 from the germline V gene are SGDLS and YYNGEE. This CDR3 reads CASGLSQAGNTIYF. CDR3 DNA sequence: TGTGCCAGCGGTCTCAGTCAAGCTGGAAACACCATATATTTT.

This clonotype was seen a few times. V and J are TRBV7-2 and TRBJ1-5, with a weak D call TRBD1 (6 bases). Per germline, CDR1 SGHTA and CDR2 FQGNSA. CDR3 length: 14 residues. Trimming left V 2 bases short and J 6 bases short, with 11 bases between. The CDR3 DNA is TGTGCCAGCAGCTTATTAGCAGGGGTTCAGCCCCAGCATTTT. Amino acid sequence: CASSLLAGVQPQHF.

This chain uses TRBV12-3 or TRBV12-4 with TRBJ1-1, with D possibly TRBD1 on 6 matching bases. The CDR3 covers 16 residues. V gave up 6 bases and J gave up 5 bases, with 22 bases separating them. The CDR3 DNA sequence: TGTGCCAGCAGCTTTAGGGGGGCGAGGGTCGGAACTGAAGCTTTCTTT. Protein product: CASSFRGARVGTEAFF.

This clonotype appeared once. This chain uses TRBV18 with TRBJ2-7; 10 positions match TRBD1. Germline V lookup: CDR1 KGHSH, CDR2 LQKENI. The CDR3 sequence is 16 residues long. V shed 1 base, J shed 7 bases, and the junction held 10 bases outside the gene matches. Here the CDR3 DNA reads TGTGCCAGCTCACCACAAGGGACAGGGGCTTTCAGGGAGCAGTACTTC. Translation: CASSPQGTGAFREQYF.

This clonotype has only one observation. The chain's CDR3 is CASSPSTSGPYEQYF. The CDR3 bases are TGTGCCAGCAGCCCTTCGACTAGCGGTCCCTACGAGCAGTACTTC. The chain employs TRBV7-2 and TRBJ2-7, with 9 bases aligning to TRBD2. The J segment lost 2 bases and the V segment lost 5 bases, leaving 7 bases of the junction unmatched. The V gene's germline CDR1 is SGHTA and CDR2 FQGNSA. The CDR3 covers 15 residues.

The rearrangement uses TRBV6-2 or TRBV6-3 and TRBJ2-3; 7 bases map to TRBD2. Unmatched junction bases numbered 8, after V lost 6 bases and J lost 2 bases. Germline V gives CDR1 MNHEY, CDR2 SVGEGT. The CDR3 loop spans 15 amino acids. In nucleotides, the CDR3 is TGTGCCAGCAGCCTTACTAGCGCTCCCACAGATACGCAGTATTTT. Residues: CASSLTSAPTDTQYF.

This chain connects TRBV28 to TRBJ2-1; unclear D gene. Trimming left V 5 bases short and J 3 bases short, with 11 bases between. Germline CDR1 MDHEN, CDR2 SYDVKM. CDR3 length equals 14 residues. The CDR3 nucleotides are TGTGCCAGCAGTCGGGCGGATCACTACAATGAGCAGTTCTTC. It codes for CASSRADHYNEQFF.

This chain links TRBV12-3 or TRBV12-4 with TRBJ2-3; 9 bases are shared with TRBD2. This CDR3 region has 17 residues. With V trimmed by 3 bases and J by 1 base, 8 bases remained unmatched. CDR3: CASSFILVAGGTDTQYF. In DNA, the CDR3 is TGTGCCAGCAGTTTTATCTTGGTAGCGGGGGGCACAGATACGCAGTATTTT.

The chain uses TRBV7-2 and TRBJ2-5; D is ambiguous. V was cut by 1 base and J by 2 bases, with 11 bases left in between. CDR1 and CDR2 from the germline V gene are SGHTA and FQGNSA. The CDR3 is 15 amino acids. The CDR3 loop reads CASSLGPQPQETQYF. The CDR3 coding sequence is TGTGCCAGCAGCTTAGGCCCGCAGCCACAAGAGACCCAGTACTTC.